The rows below give T cell receptor beta chains drawn from one sample of a study of cytomegalovirus exposure and HLA in healthy donors. Measured with immunoSEQ multiplex PCR; TCRdb has only the in-frame clones, and not every one. The data contain roughly 160,000 clones, 80% to 85% of them singletons. Sequenced: PBMCs. These receptors came from a boy aged 2 to 10 in good health and CMV-seronegative. Both conserved end residues are part of each CDR3. The D gene is left open where the match is weak. Clone size appears in some rows only: once, few, many, or a class for an expanded clone.

d_gene	v_gene	j_gene	abundance	CDR3aa	CDR3nt
TRBD1	TRBV29-1	TRBJ1-3	NA	CSVVDRVMGNTIYF	TGCAGCGTTGTGGACAGGGTGATGGGAAACACCATATATTTT
TRBD1	TRBV5-1	TRBJ2-3	once	CASSLLGGSTDTQYF	TGCGCCAGCAGCTTATTAGGGGGCAGCACAGATACGCAGTATTTT
NA	TRBV5-4	TRBJ1-6	few	CASSLNRAGSPLHF	TGTGCCAGCAGCCTAAACAGGGCAGGTTCACCCCTCCACTTT
NA	TRBV20-1	TRBJ2-1	NA	CSASLNEQFF	TGCAGTGCTAGCCTCAATGAGCAGTTCTTC
NA	TRBV9	TRBJ2-2	NA	CASSVRAGTGELFF	TGTGCCAGCAGCGTGCGGGCGGGTACCGGGGAGCTGTTTTTT
NA	TRBV5-1	TRBJ1-2	NA	CASSLAANRDGYTF	TGCGCCAGCAGCTTGGCGGCAAACAGGGATGGCTACACCTTC
NA	TRBV7-2	TRBJ1-1	NA	CASSLGGGRNTEAFF	TGTGCCAGCAGCTTAGGTGGAGGGAGGAACACTGAAGCTTTCTTT
TRBD2	TRBV4-1	TRBJ2-7	NA	CASSQAWTSVPTYEQYF	TGCGCCAGCAGCCAAGCTTGGACTAGCGTGCCGACCTACGAGCAGTACTTC
TRBD2	TRBV18	TRBJ2-1	NA	CASSPLRTSGNNEQFF	TGTGCCAGCTCACCACTGCGGACTAGCGGGAACAATGAGCAGTTCTTC
TRBD1	TRBV6-5	TRBJ1-1	NA	CASSNDRDTEAFF	TGTGCCAGCAGTAATGACAGGGACACTGAAGCTTTCTTT
NA	TRBV7-2	TRBJ1-1	NA	CASSLDQGSEAFF	TGTGCCAGCAGCTTAGATCAGGGATCTGAAGCTTTCTTT
TRBD2	TRBV9	TRBJ2-3	NA	CASSVGTSGTDTQYF	TGTGCCAGCAGCGTTGGGACTAGCGGGACAGATACGCAGTATTTT
NA	TRBV7-2	TRBJ1-1	once	CASSLFLAPGGNTEAFF	TGTGCCAGCAGCCTATTTCTGGCGCCGGGGGGGAACACTGAAGCTTTCTTT
NA	TRBV9	TRBJ2-5	NA	CASSEFDRSQETQYF	TGTGCCAGCAGCGAATTCGACAGGAGCCAAGAGACCCAGTACTTC
NA	TRBV4-1	TRBJ1-5	NA	CASSQEPHSNQPQHF	TGCGCCAGCAGCCAAGAACCACATAGCAATCAGCCCCAGCATTTT
TRBD2	TRBV28	TRBJ2-1	once	CASSSLAGENYNEQFF	TGTGCCAGCAGTTCTCTAGCGGGAGAAAACTACAATGAGCAGTTCTTC
NA	TRBV6-5	TRBJ1-1	NA	CASTIGGNTEAFF	TGTGCCAGCACCATCGGGGGGAACACTGAAGCTTTCTTT
NA	TRBV5-6	TRBJ2-1	NA	CASSLGGGANEQFF	TGTGCCAGCAGCTTGGGTGGCGGGGCAAATGAGCAGTTCTTC
TRBD2	TRBV6-5	TRBJ2-2	NA	CASSYSGTTNTGELFF	TGTGCCAGCAGTTACTCCGGGACTACTAACACCGGGGAGCTGTTTTTT
TRBD2	TRBV27	TRBJ2-1	NA	CASSLSAGVDEQFF	TGTGCCAGCAGTTTATCGGCGGGGGTAGATGAGCAGTTCTTC
NA	TRBV5-6	TRBJ2-1	NA	CASSFELAATGEQFF	TGTGCCAGCAGCTTCGAGCTAGCCGCTACGGGGGAGCAGTTCTTC
TRBD2	TRBV7-2	TRBJ2-1	NA	CASSLGRLAGASSYNEQFF	TGTGCCAGCAGCTTAGGGAGGCTAGCGGGAGCCAGCTCCTACAATGAGCAGTTCTTC
TRBD1	TRBV9	TRBJ1-4	NA	CASSVEAGGLSNEKLFF	TGTGCCAGCAGCGTAGAGGCAGGGGGTCTATCTAATGAAAAACTGTTTTTT
NA	TRBV10-3	TRBJ2-1	NA	CAIAGTTNEQFF	TGTGCCATAGCCGGGACAACCAATGAGCAGTTCTTC
TRBD1	TRBV13	TRBJ2-2	NA	CASSLWPGGQTGELFF	TGTGCCAGCAGCTTATGGCCAGGGGGACAAACCGGGGAGCTGTTTTTT
TRBD1	TRBV5-1	TRBJ2-7	NA	CASSFGQGFDEQYF	TGCGCCAGCAGCTTCGGACAGGGGTTCGACGAGCAGTACTTC
TRBD1	TRBV29-1	TRBJ1-1	NA	CSVESNRGTTEAFF	TGCAGCGTTGAAAGTAACAGGGGGACCACTGAAGCTTTCTTT
NA	TRBV29-1	TRBJ2-2	NA	CSVQGGRGTGELFF	TGCAGCGTTCAAGGGGGGAGGGGCACCGGGGAGCTGTTTTTT
TRBD1	TRBV6-5	TRBJ2-5	NA	CASSSQGQQETQYF	TGTGCCAGCAGTTCACAGGGACAGCAAGAGACCCAGTACTTC
NA	TRBV5-1	TRBJ2-1	NA	CASSLGRATYNEQFF	TGCGCCAGCAGCTTGGGGAGGGCGACCTACAATGAGCAGTTCTTC
TRBD1	TRBV6-1	TRBJ1-5	NA	CASSVTGGYSNQPQHF	TGTGCCAGCAGTGTTACAGGGGGTTATAGCAATCAGCCCCAGCATTTT
NA	TRBV12-5	TRBJ2-5	NA	CASGLQFKETQYF	TGTGCTAGTGGTTTGCAGTTTAAGGAGACCCAGTACTTC
TRBD1	TRBV19	TRBJ1-1	NA	CASSLRGDNEAFF	TGTGCCAGTAGCCTCAGGGGGGATAATGAAGCTTTCTTT
NA	TRBV10-3	TRBJ2-5	NA	CAIKQGDRADQETQYF	TGTGCCATCAAACAAGGAGACAGAGCCGACCAAGAGACCCAGTACTTC
NA	TRBV29-1	TRBJ2-1	once	CSVSRIDVNEQFF	TGCAGCGTTTCTAGGATTGACGTAAATGAGCAGTTCTTC
TRBD2	TRBV11-3	TRBJ2-7	few	CASSLVTSGSYEQYF	TGTGCCAGCAGCTTAGTAACTAGCGGTTCCTACGAGCAGTACTTC
TRBD2	TRBV7-6	TRBJ2-7	once	CASSSGLAGYEQYF	TGTGCCAGCAGCTCGGGACTAGCTGGCTACGAGCAGTACTTC
NA	TRBV30	TRBJ1-3	NA	CAWSLLGLVSGNTIYF	TGTGCCTGGAGCCTTCTCGGACTTGTCTCTGGAAACACCATATATTTT
NA	TRBV1	TRBJ2-3	once	CTSSQDQGLAGADTQYF	TGCACCAGCAGCCAAGATCAGGGACTAGCGGGAGCAGATACGCAGTATTTT
NA	TRBV7-9	TRBJ2-5	NA	CASTRQVKVAQETQYF	TGTGCCAGCACCCGTCAGGTTAAGGTTGCTCAAGAGACCCAGTACTTC
TRBD1	TRBV6-5	TRBJ1-2	NA	CASRPTGGHGYTF	TGTGCCAGCAGACCGACAGGGGGTCATGGCTACACCTTC
TRBD1	TRBV7-2	TRBJ1-2	once	CASSFWTGYSNYGYTF	TGTGCCAGCAGCTTTTGGACAGGGTACTCTAACTATGGCTACACCTTC
NA	TRBV9	TRBJ2-3	NA	CASSVAGGFTDTQYF	TGTGCCAGCAGCGTAGCTGGGGGGTTCACAGATACGCAGTATTTT